One and the same sample provided the 18 T cell receptor beta chains below, sequenced in a study of CD8 T cells in acute hepatitis C reinfection. TCRdb keeps only in-frame clones here, not all; method: immunoSEQ multiplex PCR. The repertoire holds about 38,000 clones, with around nine tenths as singletons. Time point: naive CD8 control sorted from an acute-time-point sample. The sequenced sample consisted of naive CD8+ T cells from PBMCs. The receptors here all came from a man aged 30 to 45 with chronic hepatitis C.

The rearrangement links TRBV10-1 to TRBJ2-1; D is possibly TRBD1 (5 bases). Germline V gives CDR1 WNHNN, CDR2 SYGVQD (reference sequence). V lost 3 bases to trimming and J lost 0 bases, with 12 bases between them. This CDR3 has 16 amino acids. CDR3 amino acids: CASSEGALSSYNEQFF. In nucleotides, the CDR3 is TGCGCCAGCAGTGAAGGGGCCTTAAGCTCCTACAATGAGCAGTTCTTC.

V gene TRBV6-5 combines with J gene TRBJ2-7, with D possibly called TRBD1 or TRBD2 (5 bases each). This CDR3 region has 16 residues. CDR1 and CDR2 (germline): MNHEY, SVGAGI. Deletions cut 2 bases from V and 2 bases from J, with 16 bases between. As DNA, the CDR3 is TGTGCCAGCAGTTACGGGGCGGAGGTCCGAACCTACGAGCAGTACTTC. This sequence encodes CASSYGAEVRTYEQYF.

The chain carries TRBV13 and TRBJ2-7; D not resolved. Germline values: CDR1 PRHDT, CDR2 FYEKMQ (reference sequence). There are 11 residues in the CDR3. The germline V and J ends were trimmed by 2 bases and 5 bases, with 4 bases remaining between them. Here the CDR3 DNA reads TGTGCCAGCAGCTTAAATCACGAGCAGTACTTC. Its translation: CASSLNHEQYF. The entire variable domain, with the rest obtained from reference TRBV13 and TRBJ2-7, is as follows: AAGVIQSPRHLIKEKRETATLKCYPIPRHDTVYWYQQGPGQDPQFLISFYEKMQSDKGSIPDRFSAQQFSDYHSELNMSSLELGDSALYFCASSLNHEQYFGPGTRLTVT.

The chain links TRBV5-5 to TRBJ1-5; D may be TRBD1 (5 bases). This CDR3 has 14 residues. The ends were cut back, 5 bases at V and 7 bases at J, with 16 bases in the middle. Germline CDR1 is SGHKS and CDR2 is YYEKEE (reference sequence). Written as DNA, the CDR3 is TGTGCCAGCAGTGGGACGTTCAACGGGCAGCCCCAGCATTTT. This translates into CASSGTFNGQPQHF.

V gene TRBV29-1 combines with J gene TRBJ2-7; 12 bases align to TRBD2. CDR1 and CDR2 from the germline V gene are SQVTM and ANQGSEA. The CDR3 runs to 17 residues. V trimming: 4 bases; J trimming: 4 bases; junction bases outside the gene matches: 14. CDR3 DNA: TGCAGCGTTGGAGGCATCCTAGCGGGGGGGCCGTCGTACGAGCAGTACTTC. Translating it yields CSVGGILAGGPSYEQYF.

The chain uses TRBV28 and TRBJ2-7, with TRBD2 identical over 11 bases. This CDR3 spans 18 amino acids. Germline trimming cut 2 bases from V and 4 bases from J; bases unmatched to any gene: 13. Germline V CDR1 and CDR2: MDHEN, SYDVKM. The CDR3 here is CASSLGPWPPSGGYEQYF. In nucleotides, the CDR3 is TGTGCCAGCAGTTTAGGCCCTTGGCCCCCTAGCGGGGGGTACGAGCAGTACTTC.

The chain has TRBV7-8 and TRBJ1-1; no definite D call. CDR1 SGHVS and CDR2 FQNEAQ come from the germline V gene. The CDR3 loop spans 16 amino acids. V was clipped by 1 base and J by 4 bases, with 16 bases between them. Here the CDR3 DNA reads TGTGCCAGCAGCTTAGGGGTAGAGGCGGGTGGCACTGAAGCTTTCTTT. Translating it yields CASSLGVEAGGTEAFF.

The chain recombines TRBV6-6 with TRBJ2-7; the match to TRBD2 covers 9 bases. V was clipped by 3 bases and J by 5 bases; unmatched bases: 8. Germline CDR1 is MNHNY and CDR2 is SVGAGI (reference sequence). The CDR3 has 15 residues. The CDR3 coding sequence is TGTGCCAGCAGTTATTCGGCTAGCGGGATAAACGAGCAGTACTTC. Translated, it gives CASSYSASGINEQYF.

This chain joins TRBV4-3 and TRBJ2-3; D is uncertain. CDR3 size: 13 residues. Germline values: CDR1 LGHNA, CDR2 YSLEER. V lost 0 bases to trimming and J lost 5 bases, with 6 bases between them. DNA of the CDR3: TGCGCCAGCAGCCAAGATCGACTAGATACGCAGTATTTT. Protein sequence: CASSQDRLDTQYF.

The V and J genes are TRBV5-6 and TRBJ2-1; tentative D call: TRBD2 (5 bases). CDR1 SGHDT and CDR2 YYEEEE come from the germline V gene. V lost 0 bases and J lost 0, with 10 bases in between. This CDR3 comprises 16 residues. The CDR3 DNA sequence: TGTGCCAGCAGCTTGGCCGGGGAAACCTCCTACAATGAGCAGTTCTTC. Translated: CASSLAGETSYNEQFF. The full variable domain, rest sourced from reference TRBV5-6 and TRBJ2-1, is DAGVTQSPTHLIKTRGQQVTLRCSPKSGHDTVSWYQQALGQGPQFIFQYYEEEERQRGNFPDRFSGHQFPNYSSELNVNALLLGDSALYLCASSLAGETSYNEQFFGPGTRLTVL.

The chain uses TRBV19 and TRBJ2-1, with TRBD2 matching 12 bases. The CDR3 has 15 residues. Per the germline V gene, CDR1 is LNHDA and CDR2 is SQIVND (reference sequence). The ends lost 5 bases at V and 4 bases at J; junction bases unmatched: 3. DNA for the CDR3: TGTGCCAGTAGTGTCGGGACTAGCGGGTACAATGAGCAGTTCTTC. This sequence encodes CASSVGTSGYNEQFF.

The gene calls are TRBV4-1 and TRBJ1-3, with 10 nucleotides matching TRBD1. V gave up 4 bases and J gave up 3 bases; unmatched junction bases: 3. Germline CDR1 reads MGHRA; CDR2 reads YSYEKL. This CDR3 is built from 15 residues. This CDR3 reads CASSPDRGLGNTIYF. The CDR3 DNA reads TGCGCCAGCAGCCCCGACAGGGGGCTTGGAAACACCATATATTTT.

The chain joins TRBV7-2 to TRBJ1-5, with D possibly matching TRBD1 (6 bases). The CDR3 is made up of 16 amino acids. Germline CDR1 SGHTA, CDR2 FQGNSA. Trimming took off 0 bases at V and 4 bases at J, with 13 bases between the two ends. The CDR3 reads CASSLAGRQGNQPQHF. CDR3 in DNA: TGTGCCAGCAGCTTAGCGGGGCGGCAGGGGAATCAGCCCCAGCATTTT.

The chain has TRBV27 and TRBJ1-5, with D unresolved. The CDR3 length is 14 residues. V dropped 2 bases and J dropped 2 bases, with 7 bases sitting between them. CDR1 MNHEY and CDR2 SMNVEV come from the germline V gene (reference sequence). In DNA form, the CDR3 reads TGTGCCAGCAGTTTAGGGTGGGGCAATCAGCCCCAGCATTTT. It yields the protein CASSLGWGNQPQHF.

The chain links TRBV19 to TRBJ2-7; TRBD1 agrees at 9 bases. Germline values: CDR1 LNHDA, CDR2 SQIVND (reference sequence). The CDR3 runs 14 residues. V lost 7 bases and J lost 3; bases outside the gene matches: 7. DNA of the CDR3: TGTGCCAGTAAAATGAGACAGGGGGTCTACGAGCAGTACTTC. Its protein product is CASKMRQGVYEQYF.

This clone was recorded only once. This chain connects TRBV27 to TRBJ2-5, with D perhaps TRBD1 or TRBD2 (5 bases each). The J call may be mistaken, given a closer DNA end match to TRBJ2-7. The CDR3 spans 14 residues. Germline-derived CDR1 and CDR2 are MNHEY and SMNVEV (reference sequence). The CDR3 spells CASSPRGTTYEQYF. The CDR3 DNA reads as TGTGCCAGCAGTCCCCGGGGCACTACCTACGAGCAGTACTTC.

This clone has more than one count but fewer than ten. The chain couples TRBV27 to TRBJ1-5; TRBD1 agrees at 8 bases. The CDR3 has 14 amino acids. The germline V gene has CDR1 MNHEY and CDR2 SMNVEV (reference sequence). V was clipped by 7 bases and J by 6 bases; unmatched bases: 8. CDR3 DNA: TGTGCCAGCAAAGCCGGACAGGGAGGTCAGCCCCAGCATTTT. Amino acids: CASKAGQGGQPQHF.

This clone was observed a few times. This chain connects TRBV6-6 to TRBJ1-5, with D unclear. V lost 6 bases and J 0 bases, leaving 9 bases between the germline ends. The CDR3 runs 14 residues. Germline V lookup: CDR1 MNHNY, CDR2 SVGAGI (reference sequence). The CDR3 coding sequence is TGTGCCAGCAGATGGCAAGCTAGCAATCAGCCCCAGCATTTT. Translated, it gives CASRWQASNQPQHF.